The subject of this entry is one T cell receptor (beta chain). Study processing details: Cell counts per sample came from amplifying reference gene primers. Profiling relied on immunoSEQ multiplex PCR, and the TCRdb table lists in-frame clones only, not all of them. The V and J calls and the clone size are those of that table, but D and trimming were determined from the DNA. This table holds around 620,000 clones, 90% found once. The data were taken from a study of blood T cell repertoires in COVID-19. Study at large: T cells, B-cell-depleted T cells, or PBMCs supplied cDNA or gDNA.

Germline V gene lookup returns CDR1 GTSNPN and CDR2 SVGIG (reference sequence). The CDR3 is made up of 14 amino acids. The V end lost 0 bases, the J end lost 5 bases, and 14 bases lay between the germline ends. The sample comprised peripheral blood. This receptor was taken from a woman aged 18-29 years with acute or convalescent COVID-19. The chain uses TRBV30 and TRBJ2-7, with D possibly matching TRBD1 (6 bases). The CDR3 loop reads CAWSVGQGMNEQYF. The CDR3, as DNA: TGTGCCTGGAGTGTAGGTCAGGGGATGAACGAGCAGTACTTC.